Each of the 26 T cell receptor beta chains below was sequenced from the same sample in a study of blood T cell repertoires in COVID-19. The assay was immunoSEQ multiplex PCR, and TCRdb's table has in-frame clones only and misses some. The sample contains over 75,000 clones, 90% of which appear only once. The sequenced sample was peripheral blood. These receptors originate from a human donor with active COVID-19. The donor label of this sample is uncertain.

The rearrangement joins TRBV11-2 to TRBJ1-1, with a possible D match to TRBD1 (5 bases). CDR3 length: 13 amino acids. The germline V gene encodes CDR1 SGHAT and CDR2 FQNNGV. The V end lost 5 bases, the J end lost 4 bases, and 11 bases lay between the germline ends. CDR3 coding DNA: TGTGCCAGCAGCAAAGGACAATCCACTGAAGCTTTCTTT. Amino acid sequence: CASSKGQSTEAFF.

The genes are TRBV6-5 and TRBJ1-2; TRBD1 agrees at 7 bases. The CDR3 is 14 residues long. J was trimmed by 1 base and V by 6 bases; bases with no gene match: 5. Germline-derived CDR1 and CDR2 are MNHEY and SVGAGI. The CDR3 region is CASSPTGDNYGYTF. CDR3 in DNA: TGTGCCAGCAGCCCCACAGGGGATAACTATGGCTACACCTTC.

The V call is TRBV28, the J call TRBJ1-3; the match to TRBD1 covers 9 bases. The ends lost 5 bases at V and 1 base at J; junction bases unmatched: 6. The CDR3 loop spans 16 amino acids. Germline V gives CDR1 MDHEN, CDR2 SYDVKM. For the CDR3, the DNA is TGTGCCAGCAGTGCAACCGGGACAGGGTCTGGAAACACCATATATTTT. Translation gives CASSATGTGSGNTIYF.

The genes are TRBV19 and TRBJ1-5, with a weak D call TRBD1 (5 bases). Looked up from germline, CDR1 is LNHDA and CDR2 is SQIVND (reference sequence). The V end lost 11 bases, the J end lost 11 bases, and 13 bases lay between the germline ends. The CDR3 loop spans 10 amino acids. The chain's CDR3 is CAGGLRAQHF. CDR3 nucleotides: TGTGCCGGGGGACTCCGGGCCCAGCATTTT.

DNA for the CDR3: TGCGCCAGCAGCCAAGGACAGGGTTACTACGAGCAGTACTTC. Its protein product is CASSQGQGYYEQYF. This rearrangement joins TRBV4-3 to TRBJ2-7, with 7 bases fitting TRBD1. The ends lost 1 base at V and 3 bases at J; junction bases unmatched: 3. The CDR3 is 14 residues long. CDR1 is LGHNA, CDR2 YSLEER, per germline.

The rearrangement joins TRBV19 to TRBJ1-3, with no clear D. V lost 6 bases and J 7 bases, leaving 10 bases between the germline ends. The CDR3 loop spans 12 amino acids. Germline-derived CDR1 and CDR2 are LNHDA and SQIVND (reference sequence). Here the CDR3 DNA reads TGTGCCAGTAGCTCTCGGCGGAACACCATATATTTT. As protein: CASSSRRNTIYF.

The genes are TRBV7-2 and TRBJ2-3; the match to TRBD2 covers 9 bases. Losses at the gene ends were 6 bases for V and 2 bases for J; bases not matched to a gene: 3. Germline CDR1 and CDR2: SGHTA and FQGNSA. The CDR3 runs 14 residues. The CDR3 region is CASRKRGVTDTQYF. CDR3 nucleotides: TGTGCCAGCAGGAAGCGGGGGGTCACAGATACGCAGTATTTT.

V is TRBV9 and J is TRBJ1-6; D possibly corresponds to TRBD1 (5 bases). The CDR3 contains 15 residues. Per the germline V gene, CDR1 is SGDLS and CDR2 is YYNGEE. V was cut by 0 bases and J by 5 bases, with 9 bases left in between. The CDR3 loop is CASSVGRGNNSPLHF. The CDR3 nucleotides are TGTGCCAGCAGCGTAGGACGGGGGAATAATTCACCCCTCCACTTT.

J is TRBJ1-2 and V is TRBV7-9; tentatively, D is TRBD1 (5 bases). The germline gives CDR1 SEHNR, CDR2 FQNEAQ (reference sequence). This CDR3 is built from 13 residues. With 3 bases removed from V and 6 bases from J, the gap between germline ends came to 11 bases. CDR3 sequence: CASSFQGGDGYTF. In DNA, the CDR3 is TGTGCCAGCAGCTTTCAGGGTGGTGATGGCTACACCTTC.

The chain combines TRBV5-1 with TRBJ1-2; a possible D gene is TRBD1 (5 bases). This CDR3 region has 14 residues. The germline V gene has CDR1 SGHRS and CDR2 YFSETQ. V lost 0 bases, J lost 7 bases, and 13 bases lay in between. The CDR3 loop is CASSLGPGEFGYTF. CDR3 sequence (DNA): TGCGCCAGCAGCTTGGGACCGGGGGAGTTTGGCTACACCTTC.

The J gene is TRBJ2-1, the V gene TRBV3-1 (or the pseudogene TRBV3-2); TRBD2 agrees at 9 bases. The CDR3 covers 14 residues. Trimming took 2 bases from V and 9 from J; bases not matched to a gene: 5. Germline CDR1 LGHDT, CDR2 YNNKEL (reference sequence). The CDR3 sequence is CASSQPGLAGEQFF. The CDR3 bases are TGTGCCAGCAGCCAACCGGGACTAGCAGGTGAGCAGTTCTTC.

The V call is TRBV14, the J call TRBJ1-4, with 10 bases matching TRBD1. This CDR3 spans 16 amino acids. Germline V gene lookup returns CDR1 SGHDN and CDR2 FVKESK. J was trimmed by 6 bases and V by 0 bases; bases with no gene match: 4. CDR3 protein: CASSQDVGTGDEKLFF. The CDR3 DNA reads as TGTGCCAGCAGCCAAGATGTCGGGACAGGGGATGAAAAACTGTTTTTT.

The chain has TRBV18 and TRBJ1-2, with D unresolved. The CDR3 is made up of 14 amino acids. In germline, CDR1 is KGHSH, CDR2 LQKENI. The ends were cut back, 3 bases at V and 6 bases at J, with 14 bases in the middle. Written as DNA, the CDR3 is TGTGCCAGCTCACCCGCGGGGAGGAATAATGGCTACACCTTC. This gives the protein CASSPAGRNNGYTF.

The rearrangement links TRBV9 to TRBJ1-3; 8 positions match TRBD1. Trimming removed 5 bases from V and 0 bases from J; junction bases left unmatched: 19. CDR1 is SGDLS and CDR2 is YYNGEE in the germline V gene. The CDR3 length is 20 residues. The CDR3 spells CASSARPGGISTSSGNTIYF. The CDR3 DNA sequence: TGTGCCAGCAGTGCAAGGCCAGGGGGCATCTCCACTTCCTCTGGAAACACCATATATTTT.

J is TRBJ2-1 and V is TRBV18, with D tentatively TRBD1 (6 bases). The length of the CDR3 is 14 residues. Germline values: CDR1 KGHSH, CDR2 LQKENI. With 6 bases removed from V and 9 bases from J, the gap between germline ends came to 18 bases. CDR3 protein: CASSPGQQTGEQFF. CDR3 DNA sequence: TGTGCCAGCTCCCCCGGACAGCAGACGGGTGAGCAGTTCTTC.

This clone is a singleton in its sample. The V gene is TRBV5-6, the J gene TRBJ1-1, with D tentatively TRBD1 (5 bases). The CDR3 runs to 13 residues. Germline V gene sequence: CDR1 SGHDT, CDR2 YYEEEE. With 0 bases removed from V and 5 bases from J, the gap between germline ends came to 8 bases. In DNA, the CDR3 is TGTGCCAGCAGCTTGGTAGGGGTTACTGAAGCTTTCTTT. This encodes CASSLVGVTEAFF.

This chain links TRBV19 with TRBJ1-1; D gene uncertain. The CDR3 loop spans 13 amino acids. CDR1 is LNHDA, CDR2 SQIVND, per germline (reference sequence). V shed 0 bases and J shed 8 bases, with 10 bases lying between them. This chain's CDR3 is CASSIDLFQEAFF. CDR3 in DNA: TGTGCCAGTAGTATAGATCTTTTCCAGGAAGCTTTCTTT.

The chain links TRBV7-9 to TRBJ2-5; weak D call: TRBD1 (6 bases). CDR3 length: 14 amino acids. Germline values: CDR1 SEHNR, CDR2 FQNEAQ (reference sequence). The V gene lost 3 bases and the J gene lost 1 base, with 9 bases spanning the gap. As DNA, the CDR3 is TGTGCCAGCAGCTTGGGACACATCCAAGAGACCCAGTACTTC. Amino acids: CASSLGHIQETQYF. Drawing the rest from reference TRBV7-9 and TRBJ2-5, the complete variable domain is DTGVSQNPRHKITKRGQNVTFRCDPISEHNRLYWYRQTLGQGPEFLTYFQNEAQLEKSRLLSDRFSAERPKGSFSTLEIQRTEQGDSAMYLCASSLGHIQETQYFGPGTRLLVL.

The genes are TRBV11-2 and TRBJ1-2; 10 bases agree with TRBD1. The length of the CDR3 is 18 residues. After removal of 2 bases from V and 4 bases from J, the junction contained 13 bases not matched to a gene. Looked up from germline, CDR1 is SGHAT and CDR2 is FQNNGV. Here the CDR3 reads CASSLSHGGRDRGYGYTF. Written as DNA, the CDR3 is TGTGCCAGCAGCTTATCACACGGGGGTCGGGACAGGGGCTATGGCTACACCTTC.

This chain uses TRBV5-4 with TRBJ2-7; 11 nucleotides line up with TRBD1. Trimming at V came to 4 bases and at J to 3 bases, leaving 9 bases not matched to a gene. Germline CDR1 is SGHNT and CDR2 is YYREEE (reference sequence). This CDR3 is 16 amino acids long. The CDR3 nucleotides are TGTGCCAGCAGCGGCCCGGGGACAGGGGGGTTCTACGAGCAGTACTTC. It codes for CASSGPGTGGFYEQYF.

The V gene is TRBV19, the J gene TRBJ2-2; weak D call: TRBD1 (6 bases). The CDR3 runs to 17 residues. The germline gives CDR1 LNHDA, CDR2 SQIVND (reference sequence). V was shortened by 0 bases and J by 2 bases, with 13 bases between the two germline ends. The CDR3 is CASSIDTGPLNTGELFF. DNA for the CDR3: TGTGCCAGTAGTATAGATACAGGGCCGCTTAACACCGGGGAGCTGTTTTTT.

This chain joins TRBV24-1 and TRBJ1-4; D perhaps matches TRBD1 (6 bases). The CDR3 totals 15 residues. Germline CDR1 reads KGHDR; CDR2 reads SFDVKD. Trimming took 4 bases from V and 1 from J, leaving 9 bases between them. The DNA of the CDR3 is TGTGCCACCAGTGAGGGCAGGGGAACTAATGAAAAACTGTTTTTT. This translates into CATSEGRGTNEKLFF.

The rearrangement joins TRBV6-2 or TRBV6-3 to TRBJ1-2; D unresolved. CDR1 is MNHEY and CDR2 is SVGEGT in the germline V gene. This CDR3 comprises 14 residues. V gave up 0 bases and J gave up 8 bases, with 13 bases separating them. CDR3 nucleotides: TGTGCCAGCAGTTACTCGGGAACCAGGAGGGGCTACACCTTC. This codes for CASSYSGTRRGYTF.

The rearrangement uses TRBV6-2 or TRBV6-3 and TRBJ1-1; D not resolved. The CDR3 is 14 residues long. Trimming shortened V by 2 bases and J by 0 bases, and 7 bases separated the two germline ends. Germline lookup yields CDR1 MNHEY and CDR2 SVGEGT. The CDR3 DNA follows: TGTGCCAGCAGTTACAACGGGGTGAACACTGAAGCTTTCTTT. Its protein product is CASSYNGVNTEAFF.

As regards this clone: The identical CDR3 is also encoded by other nucleotide sequences in the sample. CDR3 in DNA: TGTGCCAGCAGCGTAGGACAGGGGACCTACGAGCAGTACTTC. Residues: CASSVGQGTYEQYF. This sequence joins TRBV9 and TRBJ2-7; 8 bases line up with TRBD1. Germline values: CDR1 SGDLS, CDR2 YYNGEE. The CDR3 has 14 residues. Trimming cost V 0 bases and J 2 bases; bases outside gene matches: 1.

V is TRBV7-3 and J is TRBJ2-7; 8 nucleotides line up with TRBD2. The germline CDR1 and CDR2 sequences are SGHTA and FQGTGA. Trimming took 5 bases from V and 0 from J; bases not matched to a gene: 6. This CDR3 has 15 residues. CDR3 nucleotides: TGTGCCAGCAGCCCCAGCGGGAGCTACTCCTACGAGCAGTACTTC. Translating gives CASSPSGSYSYEQYF. Complete variable domain (other parts from reference TRBV7-3 and TRBJ2-7): GAGVSQTPSNKVTEKGKYVELRCDPISGHTALYWYRQSLGQGPEFLIYFQGTGAADDSGLPNDRFFAVRPEGSVSTLKIQRTERGDSAVYLCASSPSGSYSYEQYFGPGTRLTVT.